This TCR beta chain was obtained from a study of control samples from healthy donors and cancer patients. Only in-frame clones appear in the TCRdb table, and some are missing; sequencing was by immunoSEQ multiplex PCR. The sample yields about 120,000 clones, approximately 87% seen once. The CDR3 totals 14 residues. The germline CDR1 and CDR2 sequences are SGHKS and YYEKEE (reference sequence). Trimming pared 3 bases from V and 3 bases from J, leaving 10 bases between. The chain links TRBV5-5 to TRBJ1-3; no firm D call. The sample was blood. The sequence derives from a young man in good health. The CDR3 DNA follows: TGTGCCAGCAGCTCGGGGATCAATGGAAACACCATATATTTT. Translated: CASSSGINGNTIYF.